The 12 T cell receptor beta chains presented below share a single source sample, sequenced in a study of T cell repertoires in cytomegalovirus infection. TCRdb re-derived calls from the reads in MiXCR, one entry per CDR3 protein. The sample records about 890,000 distinct CDR3 sequences, roughly 30% being singletons. Antigen specificity for these receptors is unknown. The material sequenced was cultured CD8+ T cells from PBMCs, taken from culture after CMV antigen stimulation. These TCRs come from a human donor in good health (CMV status not recorded). Some clones in this sample may be carry-over from other donors' samples.

This clonotype appeared a few times. The genes are TRBV29-1 and TRBJ2-7; 9 positions match TRBD1. The CDR3 is made up of 16 amino acids. With V trimmed by 1 base and J by 5 bases, 12 bases remained unmatched. Germline CDR1 reads SQVTM; CDR2 reads ANQGSEA. For the CDR3, the DNA is TGCAGCGTTGAAGGGACAGGGGTTTCCTTCTCAGACGAGCAGTACTTC. It specifies CSVEGTGVSFSDEQYF.

In regard to this clonotype: Mismatch with germline at one junction end may stem from a read error. V and J are TRBV7-9 and TRBJ2-5; unclear D gene. The CDR3 sequence is 10 residues long. In germline, CDR1 is SEHNR, CDR2 FQNEAQ (reference sequence). This CDR3 reads CASSLGPPVF. As DNA, the CDR3 is TGTGCCAGCAGCTTAGGACCGCCAGTCTTC.

This clonotype was observed a few times. CDR3: CASSTKLGNLGYTF. The CDR3 DNA reads as TGTGCCAGCAGCACCAAGCTAGGGAATCTTGGCTACACCTTC. This chain joins TRBV4-2 and TRBJ1-2; no reliable D call. Trimming took off 5 bases at V and 7 bases at J, with 17 bases between the two ends. The length of the CDR3 is 14 residues. Per germline, CDR1 LGHNA and CDR2 YNFKEQ.

The chain combines TRBV19 with TRBJ2-3, with 7 bases fitting TRBD1. The CDR3 consists of 16 residues. With 4 bases clipped from V and 5 bases from J, the junction kept 12 bases outside the gene matches. The germline V gene encodes CDR1 LNHDA and CDR2 SQIVND (reference sequence). Written as DNA, the CDR3 is TGTGCCAGTAGTACCCTGGAATTCGACAGGGTAGATACGCAGTATTTT. This codes for CASSTLEFDRVDTQYF.

This clonotype came up many times. This rearrangement joins TRBV12-3 or TRBV12-4 to TRBJ2-2; 11 bases are a match to TRBD2. The V and J ends lost 2 bases and 7 bases, in that order; junction bases with no gene match: 9. The CDR3 has 17 amino acids. The CDR3 reads CASSLSSGGASGGELFF. The CDR3 nucleotides read TGTGCCAGCAGTTTAAGTAGCGGGGGGGCTTCAGGCGGGGAGCTGTTTTTT.

This CDR3 is CASSLDWGVEYGYTF. DNA of the CDR3: TGTGCCAGCAGCTTAGACTGGGGGGTGGAGTATGGCTACACCTTC. This chain uses TRBV7-6 with TRBJ1-2; D is possibly TRBD1 (5 bases). The germline V gene encodes CDR1 SGHVS and CDR2 FNYEAQ. V was cut by 1 base and J by 5 bases, with 14 bases left in between. CDR3 length equals 15 residues.

V gene TRBV19 combines with J gene TRBJ2-7; no definite D call. There are 13 residues in the CDR3. Germline-derived CDR1 and CDR2 are LNHDA and SQIVND (reference sequence). Trimming cost V 11 bases and J 2 bases, with 16 bases left between them. The CDR3 is CAGPFQGAYEQYV. The DNA of the CDR3 is TGTGCCGGCCCTTTCCAAGGAGCCTACGAGCAGTACGTC.

The chain is built from TRBV14 and TRBJ1-4; D remains ambiguous. The V end lost 1 base, the J end lost 7 bases, and 19 bases lay between the germline ends. This CDR3 region has 17 residues. Germline V gene lookup returns CDR1 SGHDN and CDR2 FVKESK. CDR3 amino acids: CASSQVREANWGEKLFF. CDR3 sequence (DNA): TGTGCCAGCAGCCAAGTTAGGGAGGCCAATTGGGGTGAAAAACTGTTTTTT.

This clonotype was detected only a few times. This CDR3 is CSAPAWTGNKQPQHF. The CDR3 nucleotides read TGCAGTGCCCCTGCCTGGACAGGAAACAAGCAGCCCCAGCATTTT. J is TRBJ1-5 and V is TRBV20-1, with 7 bases identical to TRBD1. CDR3 length: 15 amino acids. The germline V gene has CDR1 DFQATT and CDR2 SNEGSKA (reference sequence). The ends lost 6 bases at V and 7 bases at J; junction bases unmatched: 15.

The rearrangement joins TRBV7-9 to TRBJ2-4, with a possible D match to TRBD2 (7 bases). The ends were cut back, 5 bases at V and 4 bases at J, with 21 bases in the middle. This CDR3 is built from 17 residues. Germline loops: CDR1 SEHNR, CDR2 FQNEAQ (reference sequence). The CDR3 is CASSRGGAGQIKNIQYF. The CDR3 DNA follows: TGTGCCAGCAGCCGAGGGGGGGCCGGACAGATTAAAAACATTCAGTACTTC. The full variable domain, completed using reference TRBV7-9 and TRBJ2-4, is DTGVSQNPRHKITKRGQNVTFRCDPISEHNRLYWYRQTLGQGPEFLTYFQNEAQLEKSRLLSDRFSAERPKGSFSTLEIQRTEQGDSAMYLCASSRGGAGQIKNIQYFGAGTRLSVL.

V is TRBV6-2 or TRBV6-3 and J is TRBJ2-1; 8 positions match TRBD1. Germline loops: CDR1 MNHEY, CDR2 SVGEGT. This CDR3 contains 16 residues. V gave up 0 bases and J gave up 3 bases; unmatched junction bases: 4. The CDR3 DNA reads as TGTGCCAGCAGTTACTCGAAGGACAGGGACTACAATGAGCAGTTCTTC. Protein sequence: CASSYSKDRDYNEQFF.

This clonotype came up a few times. The chain uses TRBV5-6 and TRBJ2-7, with D perhaps matching TRBD1 or TRBD2 (6 bases each). From germline, CDR1 is SGHDT and CDR2 YYEEEE. The CDR3 consists of 14 residues. The ends were cut back, 0 bases at V and 4 bases at J, with 11 bases in the middle. The CDR3: CASSLEQGLYEQYF. The CDR3 nucleotides read TGTGCCAGCAGCTTGGAACAGGGACTTTACGAGCAGTACTTC.